These 26 T cell receptor beta chains share one sample of origin, sequenced in a study of blood T cell repertoires in COVID-19. Profiled with immunoSEQ multiplex PCR; TCRdb holds only in-frame clones, not every one. The data show about 180,000 clones, with approximately 85% seen just once and 3% to 4% held by the top ten. Material for sequencing was peripheral blood. Every receptor here comes from a man in his sixties with acute or convalescent COVID-19.

This clone was recorded once. The chain is built from TRBV27 and TRBJ2-2, with a possible D match to TRBD1 (8 bases). Germline assignment: CDR1 MNHEY and CDR2 SMNVEV (reference sequence). The V end was cut by 5 bases, the J end by 6 bases, with 19 bases between. This CDR3 has 16 amino acids. The CDR3 loop is CASSQPDRGGAGELFF. The CDR3 nucleotides read TGTGCCAGCAGTCAACCTGACAGGGGAGGGGCCGGGGAGCTGTTTTTT.

This clone was found once. The V gene is TRBV5-4, the J gene TRBJ2-2; 13 bases fit TRBD2. Germline loops: CDR1 SGHNT, CDR2 YYREEE (reference sequence). The CDR3 runs 19 residues. Trimming cost V 4 bases and J 8 bases; bases outside gene matches: 17. The CDR3 protein is CASSPLGPRTSGSGGELFF. CDR3 DNA sequence: TGTGCCAGCAGCCCTTTGGGTCCGCGGACTAGCGGGAGTGGTGGGGAGCTGTTTTTT.

The chain couples TRBV5-6 to TRBJ2-7, with 8 bases fitting TRBD2. From germline, CDR1 is SGHDT and CDR2 YYEEEE. The junction had 9 bases not matched to a gene; V was cut back by 4 bases and J by 0 bases. This CDR3 has 16 residues. The CDR3 DNA is TGTGCCAGCAGCCCTGAAGCCAGCGGGAGCTCCTACGAGCAGTACTTC. Translation gives CASSPEASGSSYEQYF.

The chain combines TRBV6-4 with TRBJ1-5; TRBD1 agrees at 7 bases. The length of the CDR3 is 18 residues. J was trimmed by 0 bases and V by 2 bases; bases with no gene match: 10. CDR1 is MRHNA, CDR2 SNTAGT, per germline. Here the CDR3 reads CASSDAYRGCNSNQPQHF. In DNA, the CDR3 is TGTGCCAGCAGTGACGCGTACAGGGGATGCAATAGCAATCAGCCCCAGCATTTT.

The V gene is TRBV4-3, the J gene TRBJ1-3; 7 bases align to TRBD1. Germline CDR1 and CDR2: LGHNA and YSLEER. V lost 2 bases and J lost 0; bases outside the gene matches: 13. This CDR3 region has 19 residues. The CDR3 nucleotides are TGCGCCAGCAGCCAAATTGAGGGGGCCGCGATCCGCTCTGGAAACACCATATATTTT. Amino acid sequence: CASSQIEGAAIRSGNTIYF.

The chain has TRBV24-1 and TRBJ2-1, with D unclear. CDR1 KGHDR and CDR2 SFDVKD come from the germline V gene. The CDR3 sequence is 16 residues long. The V end was cut by 5 bases, the J end by 0 bases, with 13 bases between. CDR3 region: CATSGLSMPSYNEQFF. As DNA, the CDR3 is TGTGCCACCAGTGGCCTATCAATGCCCTCCTACAATGAGCAGTTCTTC.

V usage is TRBV5-1 and J usage is TRBJ1-5; a possible D gene is TRBD1 (6 bases). V lost 0 bases to trimming and J lost 0 bases, with 19 bases between them. Germline V gene sequence: CDR1 SGHRS, CDR2 YFSETQ. The CDR3 length is 19 residues. The CDR3 DNA reads TGCGCCAGCAGCTTGGGACCGGGACAAAAAAGGTATAGCAATCAGCCCCAGCATTTT. It codes for CASSLGPGQKRYSNQPQHF.

The V gene is TRBV10-3, the J gene TRBJ1-1; 7 bases align to TRBD1. Germline V gene sequence: CDR1 ENHRY, CDR2 SYGVKD. V lost 2 bases and J lost 4; bases outside the gene matches: 1. The CDR3 spans 13 residues. The CDR3 loop reads CAISEAGGTEAFF. CDR3 in DNA: TGTGCCATCAGTGAGGCAGGGGGCACTGAAGCTTTCTTT.

This clone was observed a single time. This rearrangement joins TRBV6-4 to TRBJ1-5; the D is unclear. The CDR3 has 13 residues. Germline CDR1 reads MRHNA; CDR2 reads SNTAGT. V was trimmed by 3 bases and J by 4 bases, leaving 7 bases between them. CDR3 DNA sequence: TGTGCCAGCAGTGAATCGGGGAATCAGCCCCAGCATTTT. This sequence encodes CASSESGNQPQHF.

This chain joins TRBV24-1 and TRBJ2-6, with D possibly matching TRBD2 (6 bases). Germline CDR1 reads KGHDR; CDR2 reads SFDVKD. Trimming took 9 bases from V and 1 from J, leaving 12 bases between them. The CDR3 loop spans 15 amino acids. In DNA form, the CDR3 reads TGTGCCACCGGCCCGGCGGGGTCTGGGGCCAACGTCCTGACTTTC. Protein: CATGPAGSGANVLTF.

The chain employs TRBV6-5 and TRBJ1-5; 7 nucleotides agree with TRBD1. J lost 4 bases, V lost 0 bases, and 3 bases had no gene match. Germline V gene lookup returns CDR1 MNHEY and CDR2 SVGAGI. This CDR3 spans 15 amino acids. CDR3 DNA: TGTGCCAGCAGTTACTCGAAGACAGGGAATCAGCCCCAGCATTTT. Residues: CASSYSKTGNQPQHF.

The CDR3 reads CASSSPLGKGTDTQYF. CDR3 nucleotides: TGTGCCAGCAGCTCCCCACTAGGAAAGGGCACAGATACGCAGTATTTT. The rearrangement joins TRBV7-2 to TRBJ2-3, with TRBD2 as a possible D gene (5 bases). CDR1 is SGHTA, CDR2 FQGNSA, per germline. V was shortened by 4 bases and J by 1 base, with 15 bases between the two germline ends. The CDR3 extends over 16 amino acids.

The V gene is TRBV5-1, the J gene TRBJ2-5; 7 bases match TRBD2. CDR1 SGHRS and CDR2 YFSETQ come from the germline V gene. V lost 5 bases, J lost 2 bases, and 6 bases stayed unmatched. The CDR3 consists of 14 residues. Here the CDR3 reads CASRPGTTQETQYF. The CDR3 bases are TGCGCCAGCAGGCCCGGGACTACGCAAGAGACCCAGTACTTC.

The chain links TRBV19 to TRBJ2-5; 9 bases agree with TRBD2. Germline CDR1 is LNHDA and CDR2 is SQIVND (reference sequence). The length of the CDR3 is 14 residues. V trimming: 3 bases; J trimming: 4 bases; junction bases outside the gene matches: 3. In DNA, the CDR3 is TGTGCCAGTAGTATCCTAGCGGGGACAGAGACCCAGTACTTC. It translates to CASSILAGTETQYF.

The genes are TRBV7-3 and TRBJ1-1; D perhaps matches TRBD1 (5 bases). CDR1 and CDR2 (germline): SGHTA, FQGTGA. The CDR3 sequence is 15 residues long. V dropped 2 bases and J dropped 2 bases, with 12 bases sitting between them. CDR3 loop: CASSLGGVQNTEAFF. Written as DNA, the CDR3 is TGTGCCAGCAGCTTAGGGGGGGTTCAAAACACTGAAGCTTTCTTT. The variable domain in full, with the rest retrieved from reference TRBV7-3 and TRBJ1-1, is GAGVSQTPSNKVTEKGKYVELRCDPISGHTALYWYRQSLGQGPEFLIYFQGTGAADDSGLPNDRFFAVRPEGSVSTLKIQRTERGDSAVYLCASSLGGVQNTEAFFGQGTRLTVV.

The chain carries TRBV2 and TRBJ2-1, with 13 bases fitting TRBD2. The CDR3 runs 20 residues. The junction had 18 bases not matched to a gene; V was cut back by 10 bases and J by 0 bases. CDR1 and CDR2 (germline): SNHLY, FYNNEI. CDR3 sequence reads: CAITSSGTSGAMSSYNEQFF. DNA of the CDR3: TGTGCCATTACCTCCTCCGGGACTAGCGGGGCCATGAGCTCCTACAATGAGCAGTTCTTC.

The CDR3: CASSLGQRGNTEAFF. The CDR3 DNA reads TGTGCCAGCAGCTTGGGACAGAGAGGGAACACTGAAGCTTTCTTT. This chain links TRBV5-4 with TRBJ1-1; D perhaps matches TRBD1 (5 bases). CDR1 is SGHNT, CDR2 YYREEE, per germline (reference sequence). The CDR3 runs to 15 residues. Trimming removed 0 bases at V and 1 base at J, with 10 bases between.

The V gene is TRBV9, the J gene TRBJ2-3; 10 nucleotides agree with TRBD2. The germline gives CDR1 SGDLS, CDR2 YYNGEE. The CDR3 consists of 15 residues. V was pared by 3 bases and J by 0 bases, with 1 base of the junction left unmatched. For the CDR3, the DNA is TGTGCCAGCAGCGCGACTAGCGGGAGCACAGATACGCAGTATTTT. Protein sequence: CASSATSGSTDTQYF.

This clone was observed a few times. This chain uses TRBV18 with TRBJ2-2; D possibly corresponds to TRBD1 (6 bases). CDR3 length: 15 amino acids. Germline assignment: CDR1 KGHSH and CDR2 LQKENI. With 4 bases removed from V and 1 base from J, the gap between germline ends came to 10 bases. For the CDR3, the DNA is TGTGCCAGCTCACGTACGACAGGGAACACCGGGGAGCTGTTTTTT. Amino acids: CASSRTTGNTGELFF.

The chain recombines TRBV6-2 or TRBV6-3 with TRBJ2-3; 12 bases are shared with TRBD2. CDR3 length equals 17 residues. Germline-derived CDR1 and CDR2 are MNHEY and SVGEGT. The trim removed 6 bases at V and 2 bases at J, leaving 9 bases unmatched. CDR3 sequence reads: CASSKFRTSGNTDTQYF. CDR3 sequence (DNA): TGTGCCAGCAGCAAATTCCGGACTAGCGGGAACACAGATACGCAGTATTTT.

The chain employs TRBV7-6 and TRBJ2-3; perhaps TRBD2 as D (6 bases). Germline assignment: CDR1 SGHVS and CDR2 FNYEAQ. The V gene lost 3 bases and the J gene lost 6 bases, with 13 bases spanning the gap. The CDR3 extends over 14 amino acids. The CDR3 region is CASSFNGRGDTQYF. CDR3 sequence (DNA): TGTGCCAGCAGCTTTAACGGGAGAGGTGATACGCAGTATTTT.

This clone has just one count. The chain joins TRBV5-1 to TRBJ2-3; no firm D call. This CDR3 is 15 amino acids long. Per germline, CDR1 SGHRS and CDR2 YFSETQ. Trimming pared 4 bases from V and 1 base from J, leaving 13 bases between. CDR3 in DNA: TGCGCCAGCAGCGCCTATGGAGTTGGCACAGATACGCAGTATTTT. Protein product: CASSAYGVGTDTQYF.

The rearrangement uses TRBV7-2 and TRBJ2-4; maybe TRBD2 (6 bases). This CDR3 contains 13 residues. In germline, CDR1 is SGHTA, CDR2 FQGNSA. Trimming shortened V by 4 bases and J by 6 bases, and 10 bases separated the two germline ends. CDR3 sequence reads: CASSSGSRNIQYF. The CDR3 nucleotides read TGTGCCAGCAGCTCCGGGAGCCGAAACATTCAGTACTTC.

The V and J genes are TRBV19 and TRBJ1-1; 7 bases are shared with TRBD1. Unmatched junction bases numbered 4, after V lost 3 bases and J lost 3 bases. This CDR3 has 14 residues. Germline values: CDR1 LNHDA, CDR2 SQIVND (reference sequence). The CDR3 sequence: CASSMGQRHTEAFF. Here the CDR3 DNA reads TGTGCCAGTAGTATGGGACAGCGACACACTGAAGCTTTCTTT.

This rearrangement joins TRBV19 to TRBJ1-5; possible D gene TRBD1, 5 bases. CDR3 length: 14 residues. Trimming took off 8 bases at V and 0 bases at J, with 11 bases between the two ends. CDR1 LNHDA and CDR2 SQIVND come from the germline V gene (reference sequence). The CDR3 DNA follows: TGTGCCAGTCGGGGACTTTATAGCAATCAGCCCCAGCATTTT. This encodes CASRGLYSNQPQHF.

J is TRBJ2-5 and V is TRBV28; TRBD2 agrees at 10 bases. CDR1 MDHEN and CDR2 SYDVKM come from the germline V gene. The V segment lost 8 bases and the J segment 6 bases; nucleotides outside the gene matches: 6. This CDR3 contains 13 residues. The CDR3 bases are TGTGCCAGCTCTCCTAGCGGGAGCCAGACCCAGTACTTC. Translated: CASSPSGSQTQYF.